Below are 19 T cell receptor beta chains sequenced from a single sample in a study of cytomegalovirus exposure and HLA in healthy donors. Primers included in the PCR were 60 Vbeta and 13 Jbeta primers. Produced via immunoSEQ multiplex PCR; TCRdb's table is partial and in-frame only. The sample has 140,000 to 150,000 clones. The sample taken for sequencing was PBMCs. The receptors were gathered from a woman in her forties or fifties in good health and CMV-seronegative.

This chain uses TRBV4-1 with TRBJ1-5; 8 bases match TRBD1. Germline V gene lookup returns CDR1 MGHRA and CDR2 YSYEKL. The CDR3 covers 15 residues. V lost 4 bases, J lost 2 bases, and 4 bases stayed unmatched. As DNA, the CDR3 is TGCGCCAGCAGCCGGTCACAGGGGGGCAATCAGCCCCAGCATTTT. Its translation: CASSRSQGGNQPQHF.

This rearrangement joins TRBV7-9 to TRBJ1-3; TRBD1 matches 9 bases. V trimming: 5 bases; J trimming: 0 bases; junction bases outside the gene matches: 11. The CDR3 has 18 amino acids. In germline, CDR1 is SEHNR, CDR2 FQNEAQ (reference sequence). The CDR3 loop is CASSLTRQGVLSGNTIYF. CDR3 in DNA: TGTGCCAGCAGCCTAACGAGACAGGGGGTCCTCTCTGGAAACACCATATATTTT.

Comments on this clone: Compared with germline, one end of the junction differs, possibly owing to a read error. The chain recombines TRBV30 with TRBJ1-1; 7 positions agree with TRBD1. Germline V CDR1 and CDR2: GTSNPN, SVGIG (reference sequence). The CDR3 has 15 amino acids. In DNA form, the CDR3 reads TGTGCCCGGAGTGAACAGGGGCCGATGAACACTGAAGCTTTCTTT. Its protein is CARSEQGPMNTEAFF.

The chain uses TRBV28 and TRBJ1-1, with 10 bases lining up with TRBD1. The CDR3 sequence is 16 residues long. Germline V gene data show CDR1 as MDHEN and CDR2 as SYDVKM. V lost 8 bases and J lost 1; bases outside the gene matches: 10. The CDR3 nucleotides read TGTGCCAGCCGCCGGGACAGGGGAGTCCAGAACACTGAAGCTTTCTTT. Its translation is CASRRDRGVQNTEAFF.

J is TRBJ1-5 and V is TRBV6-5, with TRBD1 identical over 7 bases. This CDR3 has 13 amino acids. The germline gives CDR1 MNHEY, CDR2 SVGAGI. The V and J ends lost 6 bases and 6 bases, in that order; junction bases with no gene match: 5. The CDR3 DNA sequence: TGTGCCAGCAGCAGGGACAGTCGTCAGCCCCAGCATTTT. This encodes CASSRDSRQPQHF.

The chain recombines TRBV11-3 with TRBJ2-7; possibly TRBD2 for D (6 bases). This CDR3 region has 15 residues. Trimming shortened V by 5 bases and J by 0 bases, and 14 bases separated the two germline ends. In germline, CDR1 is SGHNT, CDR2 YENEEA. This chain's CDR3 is CASSPGAGSSYEQYF. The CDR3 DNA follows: TGTGCCAGCAGCCCCGGTGCGGGGAGCTCCTACGAGCAGTACTTC.

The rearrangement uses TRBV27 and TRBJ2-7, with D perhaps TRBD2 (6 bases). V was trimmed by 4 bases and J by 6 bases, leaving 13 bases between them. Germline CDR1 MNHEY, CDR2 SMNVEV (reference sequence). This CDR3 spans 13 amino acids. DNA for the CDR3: TGTGCCAGCAGTTCCGCGAGGCGGGGCGAGCAGTACTTC. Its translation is CASSSARRGEQYF.

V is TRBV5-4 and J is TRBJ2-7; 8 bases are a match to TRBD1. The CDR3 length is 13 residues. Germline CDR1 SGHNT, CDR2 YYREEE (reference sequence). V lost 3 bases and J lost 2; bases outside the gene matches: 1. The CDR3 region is CASSWGQAYEQYF. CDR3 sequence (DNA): TGTGCCAGCAGCTGGGGACAGGCCTACGAGCAGTACTTC. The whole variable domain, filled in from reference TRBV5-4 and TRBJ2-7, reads ETGVTQSPTHLIKTRGQQVTLRCSSQSGHNTVSWYQQALGQGPQFIFQYYREEENGRGNFPPRFSGLQFPNYSSELNVNALELDDSALYLCASSWGQAYEQYFGPGTRLTVT.

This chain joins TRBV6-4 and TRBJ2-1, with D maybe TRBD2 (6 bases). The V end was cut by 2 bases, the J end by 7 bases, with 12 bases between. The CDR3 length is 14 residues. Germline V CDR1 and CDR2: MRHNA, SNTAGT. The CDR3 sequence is CASSDAGLPNEQFF. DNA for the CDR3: TGTGCCAGCAGTGACGCTGGACTACCTAATGAGCAGTTCTTC.

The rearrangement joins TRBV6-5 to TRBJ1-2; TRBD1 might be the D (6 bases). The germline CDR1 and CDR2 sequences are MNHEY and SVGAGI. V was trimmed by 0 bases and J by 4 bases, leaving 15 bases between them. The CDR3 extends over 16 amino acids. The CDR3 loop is CASSYSKRQVSYGYTF. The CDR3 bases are TGTGCCAGCAGTTACTCGAAGAGACAGGTCAGCTATGGCTACACCTTC.

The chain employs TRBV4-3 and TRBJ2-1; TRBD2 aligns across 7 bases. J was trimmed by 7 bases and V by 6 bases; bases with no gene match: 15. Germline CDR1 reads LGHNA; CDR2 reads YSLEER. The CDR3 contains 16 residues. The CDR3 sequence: CASRRTSGNAWNEQFF. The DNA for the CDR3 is TGCGCCAGCAGACGAACGAGCGGGAACGCGTGGAATGAGCAGTTCTTC.

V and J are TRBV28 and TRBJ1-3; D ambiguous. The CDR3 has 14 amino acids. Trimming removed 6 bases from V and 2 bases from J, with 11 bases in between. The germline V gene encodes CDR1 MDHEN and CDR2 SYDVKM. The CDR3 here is CASSRIGAGNTIYF. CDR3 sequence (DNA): TGTGCCAGCAGCCGCATCGGAGCTGGAAACACCATATATTTT.

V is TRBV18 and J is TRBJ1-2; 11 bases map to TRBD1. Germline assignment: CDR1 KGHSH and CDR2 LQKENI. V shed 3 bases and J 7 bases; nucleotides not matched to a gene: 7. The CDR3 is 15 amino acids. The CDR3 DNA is TGTGCCAGCTCACCCGGGACAGGGGGAAAGAGTGGCTACACCTTC. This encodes CASSPGTGGKSGYTF.

CDR3 sequence: CASSVLPRDTQYF. The CDR3 region has the DNA TGTGCCAGCAGCGTTCTACCGCGCGATACGCAGTATTTT. The chain is built from TRBV9 and TRBJ2-3; D is undetermined. Trimming stripped 2 bases from V and 6 bases from J, with 10 bases between. CDR1 and CDR2 from the germline V gene are SGDLS and YYNGEE. The CDR3 consists of 13 residues.

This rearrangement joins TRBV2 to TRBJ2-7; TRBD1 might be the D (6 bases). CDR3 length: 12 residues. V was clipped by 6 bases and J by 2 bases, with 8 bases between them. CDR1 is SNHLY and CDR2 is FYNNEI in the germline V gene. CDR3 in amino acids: CASRGAAYEQYF. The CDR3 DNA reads TGTGCCAGCAGGGGGGCCGCCTACGAGCAGTACTTC. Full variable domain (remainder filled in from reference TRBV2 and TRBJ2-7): EPEVTQTPSHQVTQMGQEVILRCVPISNHLYFYWYRQILGQKVEFLVSFYNNEISEKSEIFDDQFSVERPDGSNFTLKIRSTKLEDSAMYFCASRGAAYEQYFGPGTRLTVT.

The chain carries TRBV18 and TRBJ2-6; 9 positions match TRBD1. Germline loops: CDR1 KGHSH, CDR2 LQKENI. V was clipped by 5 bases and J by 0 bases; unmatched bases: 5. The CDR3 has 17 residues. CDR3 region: CASSGGQGNSGANVLTF. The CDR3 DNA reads TGTGCCAGCTCAGGGGGACAGGGCAACTCTGGGGCCAACGTCCTGACTTTC.

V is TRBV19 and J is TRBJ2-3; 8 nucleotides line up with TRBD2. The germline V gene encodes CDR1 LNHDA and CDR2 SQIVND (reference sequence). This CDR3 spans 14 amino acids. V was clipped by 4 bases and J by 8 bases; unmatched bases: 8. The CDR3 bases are TGTGCCAGTAGTAAATCCCTCACTAGCGGTACGCAGTATTTT. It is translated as CASSKSLTSGTQYF. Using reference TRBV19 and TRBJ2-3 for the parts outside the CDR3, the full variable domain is DGGITQSPKYLFRKEGQNVTLSCEQNLNHDAMYWYRQDPGQGLRLIYYSQIVNDFQKGDIAEGYSVSREKKESFPLTVTSAQKNPTAFYLCASSKSLTSGTQYFGPGTRLTVL.

In DNA, the CDR3 is TGTGCCACCTCTAGGCTGTCCTCCTACAATGAGCAGTTCTTC. Translated: CATSRLSSYNEQFF. The rearrangement links TRBV7-3 to TRBJ2-1, with D unresolved. CDR1 and CDR2 (germline): SGHTA, FQGTGA. V was trimmed by 10 bases and J by 0 bases, leaving 13 bases between them. This CDR3 has 14 amino acids.

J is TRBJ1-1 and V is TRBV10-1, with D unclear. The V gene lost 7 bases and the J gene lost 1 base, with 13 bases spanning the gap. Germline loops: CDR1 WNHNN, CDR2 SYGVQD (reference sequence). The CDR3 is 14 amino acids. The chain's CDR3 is CASTPGRSNTEAFF. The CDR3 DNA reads TGCGCCAGCACCCCCGGGAGATCGAACACTGAAGCTTTCTTT.